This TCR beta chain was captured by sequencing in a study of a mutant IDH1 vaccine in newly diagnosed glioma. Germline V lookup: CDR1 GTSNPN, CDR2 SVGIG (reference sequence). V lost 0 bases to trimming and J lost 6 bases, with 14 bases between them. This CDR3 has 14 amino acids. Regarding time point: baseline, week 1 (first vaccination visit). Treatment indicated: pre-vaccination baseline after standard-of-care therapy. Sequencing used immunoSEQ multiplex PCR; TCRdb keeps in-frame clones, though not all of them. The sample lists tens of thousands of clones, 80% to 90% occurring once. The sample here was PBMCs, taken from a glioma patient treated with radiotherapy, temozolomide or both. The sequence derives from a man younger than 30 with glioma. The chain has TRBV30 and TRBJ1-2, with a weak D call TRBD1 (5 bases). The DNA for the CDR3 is TGTGCCTGGAGTGTAATGGGGGGTCTTGATGGCTACACCTTC. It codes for CAWSVMGGLDGYTF. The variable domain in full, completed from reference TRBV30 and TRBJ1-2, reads SQTIHQWPATLVQPVGSPLSLECTVEGTSNPNLYWYRQAAGRGLQLLFYSVGIGQISSEVPQNLSASRPQDRQFILSSKKLLLSDSGFYLCAWSVMGGLDGYTFGSGTRLTVV.